A single sample gave rise to the 15 T cell receptor beta chains below, sequenced in a study of blood T cells in healthy people across ages. It was with a sample-barcoded 5' primer and a J-beta primer mix that a second PCR of about 7 to 12 cycles was run. Each CDR3 protein is one row after TCRdb ran MiXCR on the 5' RACE reads. The data show roughly 2 million distinct CDR3 sequences, with roughly 52% seen just once and approximately 2% held by the top ten. The sample comprised blood. These receptors came from a woman in her thirties or forties in good health.

V is TRBV24-1 and J is TRBJ2-5; D is undetermined. The CDR3 runs to 19 residues. V shed 4 bases and J shed 1 base, with 24 bases lying between them. Germline V gives CDR1 KGHDR, CDR2 SFDVKD. The DNA for the CDR3 is TGTGCCACCAGTGACTGGAGCACGGACGGACCAGACTTCCAAGAGACCCAGTACTTC. Translating gives CATSDWSTDGPDFQETQYF.

V usage is TRBV20-1 and J usage is TRBJ2-5; 10 nucleotides align to TRBD2. CDR1 and CDR2 (germline): DFQATT, SNEGSKA (reference sequence). Trimming cost V 6 bases and J 11 bases; bases outside gene matches: 15. There are 14 residues in the CDR3. For the CDR3, the DNA is TGCAGTGCGGAGTTCGGACTAGCGGTCGATGAGCAGTACTTC. It translates to CSAEFGLAVDEQYF.

The V call is TRBV29-1, the J call TRBJ1-1, with D possibly matching TRBD1 (6 bases). Germline V CDR1 and CDR2: SQVTM, ANQGSEA. The CDR3 spans 14 residues. Trimming took off 4 bases at V and 3 bases at J, with 15 bases between the two ends. The CDR3 loop is CSVVGGAGDTEAFF. DNA of the CDR3: TGCAGCGTTGTCGGGGGGGCAGGGGACACTGAAGCTTTCTTT.

J is TRBJ1-1 and V is TRBV18; weak D call: TRBD1 (5 bases). V was pared by 2 bases and J by 3 bases, with 19 bases between. This CDR3 has 17 amino acids. From germline, CDR1 is KGHSH and CDR2 LQKENI. CDR3 sequence reads: CASSPLRGRSSDTEAFF. DNA for the CDR3: TGTGCCAGCTCACCATTGAGGGGTCGGTCTTCGGACACTGAAGCTTTCTTT.

V and J are TRBV20-1 and TRBJ1-5, with D possibly matching TRBD1 (5 bases). The ends were cut back, 6 bases at V and 4 bases at J, with 13 bases in the middle. Germline V lookup: CDR1 DFQATT, CDR2 SNEGSKA (reference sequence). This CDR3 comprises 13 residues. The CDR3 sequence: CSAGPDGNQPQHF. CDR3 nucleotides: TGCAGTGCGGGACCGGACGGGAATCAGCCCCAGCATTTT.

The CDR3 DNA reads as TGTGCCAGCACCGAACTACCCGGACAGGGAGTAGGGGAGCTGTTTTTT. Translation: CASTELPGQGVGELFF. V is TRBV6-5 and J is TRBJ2-2; 8 nucleotides match TRBD1. The trim removed 7 bases at V and 8 bases at J, leaving 15 bases unmatched. The CDR3 has 16 residues. Germline lookup yields CDR1 MNHEY and CDR2 SVGAGI.

This clonotype came up many times. This sequence joins TRBV15 and TRBJ2-1; the match to TRBD2 covers 10 bases. The CDR3 covers 13 residues. The germline gives CDR1 LNHNV, CDR2 YYDKDF (reference sequence). V lost 3 bases, J lost 10 bases, and 3 bases stayed unmatched. CDR3 sequence reads: CATSSLAGEEQFF. The CDR3, as DNA: TGTGCCACCAGCAGTCTAGCGGGGGAAGAGCAGTTCTTC.

This clonotype appeared a few times. The genes are TRBV20-1 and TRBJ1-4; D is perhaps TRBD1 (5 bases). The CDR3 loop spans 13 amino acids. Trimming shortened V by 5 bases and J by 4 bases, and 11 bases separated the two germline ends. Looked up from germline, CDR1 is DFQATT and CDR2 is SNEGSKA (reference sequence). CDR3: CSASGTDNEKLFF. In DNA, the CDR3 is TGCAGTGCTTCCGGGACGGATAATGAAAAACTGTTTTTT.

This clonotype was observed a handful of times. The CDR3 region has the DNA TGTGCCAGCAGCTCCCTGGATGGGGACAGGGGGCGCAATGAGCAGTTCTTC. It specifies CASSSLDGDRGRNEQFF. The gene calls are TRBV27 and TRBJ2-1; 12 bases are a match to TRBD1. V shed 6 bases, J shed 6 bases, and the junction held 12 bases outside the gene matches. In germline, CDR1 is MNHEY, CDR2 SMNVEV (reference sequence). This CDR3 contains 17 residues.

This clonotype was seen just once. The CDR3 loop reads CASSLIRGGPLIAKNIQYF. The CDR3, as DNA: TGTGCCAGCAGTCTCATCCGAGGGGGCCCTCTGATAGCCAAAAACATTCAGTACTTC. The chain has TRBV6-2 or TRBV6-3 and TRBJ2-4; 7 bases align to TRBD1. The J segment lost 0 bases and the V segment lost 5 bases, leaving 16 bases of the junction unmatched. The CDR3 length is 19 residues. Germline CDR1 reads MNHEY; CDR2 reads SVGEGT.

The V gene is TRBV11-1, the J gene TRBJ2-1, with D perhaps matching TRBD2 (6 bases). The V gene lost 6 bases and the J gene lost 9 bases, with 12 bases spanning the gap. Germline CDR1 is SGHAT and CDR2 is FQDESV (reference sequence). This CDR3 has 12 residues. The CDR3 loop is CASRQYGGEQFF. The CDR3 coding sequence is TGTGCCAGCAGACAGTACGGGGGTGAGCAGTTCTTC.

This clonotype was detected a few times. CDR3 sequence reads: CASSLDSGAGGYTF. As DNA, the CDR3 is TGCGCCAGCAGCTTGGATTCAGGGGCCGGCGGCTACACCTTC. The chain uses TRBV5-1 and TRBJ1-2; a possible D gene is TRBD1 (6 bases). V was trimmed by 0 bases and J by 8 bases, leaving 14 bases between them. CDR1 is SGHRS and CDR2 is YFSETQ in the germline V gene. This CDR3 region has 14 residues.

The rearrangement uses TRBV4-2 and TRBJ2-1; either TRBD1 or TRBD2 may supply D (6 bases each). Germline V lookup: CDR1 LGHNA, CDR2 YNFKEQ. This CDR3 region has 20 residues. Trimming removed 0 bases from V and 0 bases from J, with 21 bases in between. CDR3: CASSQDRVGGRSYSYNEQFF. The CDR3 bases are TGTGCCAGCAGCCAAGATAGAGTCGGGGGCAGGTCCTACTCCTACAATGAGCAGTTCTTC.

This chain connects TRBV4-3 to TRBJ1-2; D is possibly TRBD1 (5 bases). V shed 0 bases and J shed 4 bases, with 18 bases lying between them. CDR1 and CDR2 from the germline V gene are LGHNA and YSLEER. The CDR3 extends over 17 amino acids. CDR3 residues: CASSQEEKGPLPYGYTF. The CDR3 region has the DNA TGCGCCAGCAGCCAAGAAGAGAAGGGACCTTTACCCTATGGCTACACCTTC.

The V call is TRBV27, the J call TRBJ2-4; the D call may be TRBD1 or TRBD2 (5 bases each). Germline lookup yields CDR1 MNHEY and CDR2 SMNVEV (reference sequence). The CDR3 is 14 residues long. Trimming left V 5 bases short and J 1 base short, with 9 bases between. The CDR3 reads CASSVWGAKNIQYF. The CDR3 DNA reads as TGTGCCAGCAGTGTTTGGGGGGCCAAAAACATTCAGTACTTC.